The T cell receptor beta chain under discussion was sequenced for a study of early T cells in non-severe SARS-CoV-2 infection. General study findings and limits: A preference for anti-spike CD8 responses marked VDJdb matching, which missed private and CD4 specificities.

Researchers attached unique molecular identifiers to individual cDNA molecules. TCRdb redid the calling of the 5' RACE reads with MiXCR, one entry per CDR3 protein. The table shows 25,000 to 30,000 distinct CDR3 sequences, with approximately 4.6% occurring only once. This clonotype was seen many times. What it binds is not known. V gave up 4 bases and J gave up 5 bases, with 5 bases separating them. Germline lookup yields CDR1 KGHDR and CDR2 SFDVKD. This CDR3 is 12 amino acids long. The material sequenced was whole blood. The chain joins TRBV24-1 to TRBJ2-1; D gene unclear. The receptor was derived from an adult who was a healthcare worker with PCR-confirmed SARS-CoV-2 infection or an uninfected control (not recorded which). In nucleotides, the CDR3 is TGTGCCACCAGTGAATCTAACAATGAGCAGTTCTTC. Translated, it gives CATSESNNEQFF.